The clone carrying this T cell receptor (beta chain) was seen ten or more times. Its matching antigen is unknown. This sample stems from a study of CD8 T cells in ankylosing spondylitis. The study, taken as a whole, reports: The clones that were linked to disease were reported to be significantly enriched in matched synovial fluid samples from ankylosing spondylitis patients.

The V end lost 5 bases, the J end lost 4 bases, and 8 bases lay between the germline ends. The germline CDR1 and CDR2 sequences are ENHRY and SYGVKD. There are 12 residues in the CDR3. TCRdb passed the 5' RACE reads through MiXCR, listing each CDR3 protein once. The profile covers 50,000 to 65,000 distinct CDR3 sequences, with 7.4% appearing a single time and approximately 8.5% taken by the ten largest. This receptor was taken from a female donor with ankylosing spondylitis or in good health (not recorded which). Sequencing was carried out using blood, either unsorted or a sorted T cell fraction (not recorded which). J is TRBJ1-1 and V is TRBV10-3, with a tentative D call TRBD1 (6 bases). CDR3 bases: TGTGCCATCAGTTCACAGGGCACTGAAGCTTTCTTT. It yields the protein CAISSQGTEAFF.